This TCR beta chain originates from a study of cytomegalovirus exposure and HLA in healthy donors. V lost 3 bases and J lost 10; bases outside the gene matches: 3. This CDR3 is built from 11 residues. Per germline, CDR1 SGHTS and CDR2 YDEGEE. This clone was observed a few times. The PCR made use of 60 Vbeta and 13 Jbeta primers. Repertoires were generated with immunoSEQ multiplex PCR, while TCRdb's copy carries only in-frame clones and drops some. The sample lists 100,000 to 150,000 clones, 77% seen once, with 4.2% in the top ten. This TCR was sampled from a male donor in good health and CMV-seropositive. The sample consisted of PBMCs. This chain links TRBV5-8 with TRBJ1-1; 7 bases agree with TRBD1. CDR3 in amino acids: CASSWGQRAFF. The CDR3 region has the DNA TGTGCCAGCAGCTGGGGACAGAGAGCTTTCTTT.